This TCR beta chain was recovered during a study of vaccination effects on CD4 cells after COVID-19. The study's findings and limits: Spike-reactive clones detected post-vaccine in convalescents consisted mainly of new vaccine-induced clones.

Cultured cells yielded isolated CD4+ T cells after approximately nine days. Their SARS-CoV-2 infection, verified by PCR, occurred between March and December 2020. V lost 1 base to trimming and J lost 1 base, with 2 bases between them. CDR3 size: 12 residues. Germline-derived CDR1 and CDR2 are GTSNPN and SVGIG (reference sequence). TCRdb's copy holds only in-frame clones and misses some; the assay was immunoSEQ multiplex PCR. The repertoire holds 50,000 to 70,000 clones, with about two thirds as singletons. As to this clone: No antigen is known for it.

Sample: CD4+ T cells from PBMCs cultured without peptide, taken before COVID-19 vaccination. This chain connects TRBV30 to TRBJ1-3; no clear D gene. This sequence originates from a human donor who had a prior SARS-CoV-2 infection. The CDR3 DNA reads TGTGCCTGGAGTGGGTCTGGAAACACCATATATTTT. Translated, it gives CAWSGSGNTIYF.